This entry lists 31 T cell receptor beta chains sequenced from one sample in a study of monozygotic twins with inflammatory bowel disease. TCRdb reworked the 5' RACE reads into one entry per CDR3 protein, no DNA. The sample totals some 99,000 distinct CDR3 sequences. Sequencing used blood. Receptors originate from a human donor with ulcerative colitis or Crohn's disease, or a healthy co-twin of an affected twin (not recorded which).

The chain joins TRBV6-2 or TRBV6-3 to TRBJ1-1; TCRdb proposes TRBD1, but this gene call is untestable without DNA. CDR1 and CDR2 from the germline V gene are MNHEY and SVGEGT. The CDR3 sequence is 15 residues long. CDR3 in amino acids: CASSAPGTGYTEAFF.

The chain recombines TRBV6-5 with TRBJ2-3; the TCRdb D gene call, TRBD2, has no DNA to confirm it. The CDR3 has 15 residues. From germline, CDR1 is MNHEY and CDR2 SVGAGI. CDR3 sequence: CASSSTSGSADTQYF.

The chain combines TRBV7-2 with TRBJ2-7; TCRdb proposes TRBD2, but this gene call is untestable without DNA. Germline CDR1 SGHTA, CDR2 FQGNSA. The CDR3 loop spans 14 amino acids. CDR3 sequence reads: CASRASGGGNEQYF.

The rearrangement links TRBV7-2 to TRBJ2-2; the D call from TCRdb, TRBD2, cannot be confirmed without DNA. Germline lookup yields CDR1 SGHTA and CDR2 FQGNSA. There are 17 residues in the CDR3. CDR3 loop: CASSFPGLAGVTGELFF.

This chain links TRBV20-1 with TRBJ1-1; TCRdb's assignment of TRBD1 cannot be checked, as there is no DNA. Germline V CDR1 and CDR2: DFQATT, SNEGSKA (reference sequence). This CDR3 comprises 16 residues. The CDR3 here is CSARAAGDGFGTEAFF.

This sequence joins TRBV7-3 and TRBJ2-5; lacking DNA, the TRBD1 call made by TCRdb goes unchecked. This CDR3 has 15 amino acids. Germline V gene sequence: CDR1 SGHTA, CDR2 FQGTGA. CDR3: CASSLMGDYQETQYF.

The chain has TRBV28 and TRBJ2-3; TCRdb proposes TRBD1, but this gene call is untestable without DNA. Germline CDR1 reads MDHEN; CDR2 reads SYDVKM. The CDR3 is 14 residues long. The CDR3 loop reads CASTFYGGTDTQYF.

CDR3 sequence: CASSQHGARGTEAFF. The chain has TRBV14 and TRBJ1-1; TCRdb indicates TRBD1, and absent DNA this call remains unverified. Germline values: CDR1 SGHDN, CDR2 FVKESK. This CDR3 has 15 residues.

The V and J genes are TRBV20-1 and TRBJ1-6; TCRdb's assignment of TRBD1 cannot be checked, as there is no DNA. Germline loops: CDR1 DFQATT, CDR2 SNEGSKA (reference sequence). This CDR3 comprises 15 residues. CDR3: CSARGVQGANSPLHF.

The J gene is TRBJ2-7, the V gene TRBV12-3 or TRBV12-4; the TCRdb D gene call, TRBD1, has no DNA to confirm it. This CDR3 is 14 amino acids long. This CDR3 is CASSLGDRGYEQYF.

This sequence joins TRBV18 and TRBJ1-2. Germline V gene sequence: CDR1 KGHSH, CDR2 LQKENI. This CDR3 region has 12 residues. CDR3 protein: CASSPSEDGYTF.

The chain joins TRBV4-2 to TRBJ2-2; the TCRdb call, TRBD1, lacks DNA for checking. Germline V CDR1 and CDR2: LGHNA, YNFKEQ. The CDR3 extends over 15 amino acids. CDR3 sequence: CASSRVGGGTGELFF.

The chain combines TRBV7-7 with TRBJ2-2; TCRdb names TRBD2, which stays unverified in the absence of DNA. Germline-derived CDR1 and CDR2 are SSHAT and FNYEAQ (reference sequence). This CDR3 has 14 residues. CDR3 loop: CASRAQRGTGELFF.

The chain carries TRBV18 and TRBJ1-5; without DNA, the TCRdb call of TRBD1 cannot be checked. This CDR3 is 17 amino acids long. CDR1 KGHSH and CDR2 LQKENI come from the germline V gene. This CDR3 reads CASSVDSGQDIGQPQHF. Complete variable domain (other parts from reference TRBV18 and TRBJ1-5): NAGVMQNPRHLVRRRGQEARLRCSPMKGHSHVYWYRQLPEEGLKFMVYLQKENIIDESGMPKERFSAEFPKEGPSILRIQQVVRGDSAAYFCASSVDSGQDIGQPQHFGDGTRLSIL.

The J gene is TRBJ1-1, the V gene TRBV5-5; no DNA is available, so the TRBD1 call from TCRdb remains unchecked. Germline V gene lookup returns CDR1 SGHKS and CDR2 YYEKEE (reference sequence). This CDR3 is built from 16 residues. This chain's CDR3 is CASSWGPPSQGTEAFF.

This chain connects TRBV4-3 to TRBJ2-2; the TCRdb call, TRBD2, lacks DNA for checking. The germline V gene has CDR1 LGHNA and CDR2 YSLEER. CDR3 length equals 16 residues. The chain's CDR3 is CASSQGIAANTGELFF.

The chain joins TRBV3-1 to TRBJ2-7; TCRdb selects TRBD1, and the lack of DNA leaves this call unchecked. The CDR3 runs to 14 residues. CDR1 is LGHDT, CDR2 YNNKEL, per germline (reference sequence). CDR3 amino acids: CASSPRTGGEEQYF.

The CDR3 sequence: CASSPSNTDTQYF. This chain links TRBV5-1 with TRBJ2-3. CDR1 is SGHRS and CDR2 is YFSETQ in the germline V gene. CDR3 size: 13 residues.

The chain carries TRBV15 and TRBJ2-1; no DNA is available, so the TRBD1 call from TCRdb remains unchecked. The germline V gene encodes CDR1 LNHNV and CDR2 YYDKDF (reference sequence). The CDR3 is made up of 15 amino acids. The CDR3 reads CATSHGTGEVNEQFF.

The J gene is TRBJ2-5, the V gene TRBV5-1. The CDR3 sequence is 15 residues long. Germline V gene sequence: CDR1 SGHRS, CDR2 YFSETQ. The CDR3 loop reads CASSLVGMEKETQYF.

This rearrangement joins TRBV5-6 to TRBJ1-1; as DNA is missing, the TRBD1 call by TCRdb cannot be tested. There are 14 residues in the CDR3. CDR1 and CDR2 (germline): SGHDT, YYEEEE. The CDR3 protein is CASSGGQGYTEAFF.

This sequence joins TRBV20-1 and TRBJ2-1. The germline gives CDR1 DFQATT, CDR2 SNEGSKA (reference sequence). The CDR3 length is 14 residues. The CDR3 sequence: CSAEGGGSYNEQFF.

CDR3 protein: CASSKPGQGYYGYTF. The genes are TRBV5-5 and TRBJ1-2; the D gene TCRdb calls, TRBD1, cannot be checked with no DNA. The germline gives CDR1 SGHKS, CDR2 YYEKEE (reference sequence). This CDR3 is 15 amino acids long.

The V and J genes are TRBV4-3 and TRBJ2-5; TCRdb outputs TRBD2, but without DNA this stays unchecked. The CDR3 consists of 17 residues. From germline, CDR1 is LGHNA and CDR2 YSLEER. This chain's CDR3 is CASSQEGGSVNQETQYF.

This CDR3 is CASSQVSTGDTQYF. The J gene is TRBJ2-3, the V gene TRBV4-2; TCRdb's D gene call, TRBD1, goes unchecked for lack of DNA. Per the germline V gene, CDR1 is LGHNA and CDR2 is YNFKEQ. CDR3 size: 14 residues.

The CDR3 here is CSARDLRGETQYF. This chain uses TRBV20-1 with TRBJ2-5; as DNA is missing, the TRBD1 call by TCRdb cannot be tested. CDR1 and CDR2 (germline): DFQATT, SNEGSKA (reference sequence). The CDR3 covers 13 residues.

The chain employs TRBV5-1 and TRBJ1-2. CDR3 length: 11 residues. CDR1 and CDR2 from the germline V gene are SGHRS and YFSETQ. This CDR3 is CASRAEYGYTF.

The CDR3 spells CASSLKNDIAEAFF. The rearrangement links TRBV5-1 to TRBJ1-1. CDR3 length equals 14 residues. From germline, CDR1 is SGHRS and CDR2 YFSETQ.

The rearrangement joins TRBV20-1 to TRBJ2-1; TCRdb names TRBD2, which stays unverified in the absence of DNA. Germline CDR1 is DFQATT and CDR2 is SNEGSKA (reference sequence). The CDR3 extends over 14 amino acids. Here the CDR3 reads CSAPTSGVYNEQFF.

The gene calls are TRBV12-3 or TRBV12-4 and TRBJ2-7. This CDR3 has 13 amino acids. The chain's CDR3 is CASSLSEHYEQYF.

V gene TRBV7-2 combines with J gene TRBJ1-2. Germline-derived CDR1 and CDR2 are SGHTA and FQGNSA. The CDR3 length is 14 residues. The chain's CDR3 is CASSLGAGPYGYTF.